What follows are 14 T cell receptor beta chains derived from one specimen sequenced in a study of blood T cells in healthy people across ages. A second roughly 6 to 12 cycle PCR used barcoded and J-beta primers. Each CDR3 protein gets one entry after TCRdb re-called the 5' RACE reads with MiXCR. This table holds about 640,000 distinct CDR3 sequences, 25% to 35% found once. Sample: blood. These receptor sequences come from a woman aged 80 or older in good health.

This clonotype was seen a handful of times. This may be a read error, as it is one base from a much larger clone. V gene TRBV7-3 combines with J gene TRBJ2-6, with a possible D match to TRBD1 (5 bases). Germline V gene sequence: CDR1 SGHTA, CDR2 FQGTGA. The CDR3 sequence is 18 residues long. CDR3 region: CASSSSAAGRSGANVRTF. CDR3 sequence (DNA): TGTGCCAGCAGCTCATCGGCCGCAGGACGCTCTGGGGCCAACGTCCGGACTTTC.

The V and J genes are TRBV5-1 and TRBJ1-4, with no clear D. Trimming cost V 3 bases and J 2 bases, with 8 bases left between them. The CDR3 is 14 amino acids. Germline V gene data show CDR1 as SGHRS and CDR2 as YFSETQ. The CDR3 DNA is TGCGCCAGCAGCTCAGGATCCACTAATGAAAAACTGTTTTTT. It translates to CASSSGSTNEKLFF.

The chain links TRBV11-2 to TRBJ2-5, with no clear D. Germline loops: CDR1 SGHAT, CDR2 FQNNGV. V was trimmed by 6 bases and J by 0 bases, leaving 8 bases between them. The CDR3 length is 13 residues. The CDR3 sequence is CASSYNYQETQYF. CDR3 nucleotide sequence: TGTGCCAGCAGTTACAACTACCAAGAGACCCAGTACTTC.

The chain combines TRBV7-9 with TRBJ2-3, with D unclear. V lost 4 bases and J lost 6, with 14 bases in between. The CDR3 is made up of 14 amino acids. Germline V gives CDR1 SEHNR, CDR2 FQNEAQ (reference sequence). The CDR3 is CASSWALGEDTQYF. The CDR3 DNA reads as TGTGCCAGCAGCTGGGCCCTGGGTGAGGATACGCAGTATTTT. Full variable domain (outside the CDR3, taken from reference TRBV7-9 and TRBJ2-3): DTGVSQNPRHKITKRGQNVTFRCDPISEHNRLYWYRQTLGQGPEFLTYFQNEAQLEKSRLLSDRFSAERPKGSFSTLEIQRTEQGDSAMYLCASSWALGEDTQYFGPGTRLTVL.

This clonotype was observed a few times. This chain joins TRBV30 and TRBJ1-5; possible D gene TRBD1, 5 bases. CDR1 is GTSNPN and CDR2 is SVGIG in the germline V gene (reference sequence). V was trimmed by 3 bases and J by 7 bases, leaving 16 bases between them. The CDR3 totals 14 residues. The CDR3 here is CAWSTGTQIQPQHF. The DNA for the CDR3 is TGTGCCTGGAGCACCGGGACCCAAATACAGCCCCAGCATTTT.

Concerning this clonotype itself: Because it lacks the conserved phenylalanine or tryptophan at the end, this CDR3 is likely a read error. The rearrangement uses TRBV7-3 and TRBJ1-5, with a weak D call TRBD1 (6 bases). The CDR3 is 18 amino acids. The V gene's germline CDR1 is SGHTA and CDR2 FQGTGA. Trimming shortened V by 5 bases and J by 6 bases, and 26 bases separated the two germline ends. The CDR3 region has the DNA TGTGCCAGCAGCCAATATGGAGTACTGGGGGCGGAGGTTCAGCCCCAGCATGTT. Translating gives CASSQYGVLGAEVQPQHV.

This chain links TRBV3-1 with TRBJ2-2; 8 nucleotides agree with TRBD1. CDR1 is LGHDT, CDR2 YNNKEL, per germline (reference sequence). V was pared by 0 bases and J by 5 bases, with 5 bases of the junction left unmatched. The CDR3 is 16 residues long. The chain's CDR3 is CASSQERTGRTGELFF. CDR3 nucleotide sequence: TGTGCCAGCAGCCAAGAAAGGACAGGGAGGACCGGGGAGCTGTTTTTT.

As concerns this clonotype: Being one base from a much bigger clone, this may be a read error. The gene calls are TRBV28 and TRBJ2-5; D gene ambiguous. Gene TRBJ2-7 matches the end of the DNA better, so the J call may be wrong. CDR1 and CDR2 (germline): MDHEN, SYDVKM. CDR3 length: 14 amino acids. The CDR3 loop is CASSLRQSACEQYF. The DNA of the CDR3 is TGTGCCAGCAGTTTGCGTCAGAGCGCCTGCGAGCAGTACTTC.

Regarding this clonotype: A much larger clonotype is one base distant, so this may be a read error. The V call is TRBV5-1, the J call TRBJ2-1, with D unresolved. This CDR3 is 15 amino acids long. Germline CDR1 reads SGHRS; CDR2 reads YFSETQ. Trimming pared 1 base from V and 3 bases from J, leaving 11 bases between. The DNA for the CDR3 is TGCGCCAGCAGCTTGAGCAGATCTCGCTACAATGAGCAGTTCTTC. This translates into CASSLSRSRYNEQFF. The complete variable domain, with remaining parts taken from reference TRBV5-1 and TRBJ2-1, reads KAGVTQTPRYLIKTRGQQVTLSCSPISGHRSVSWYQQTPGQGLQFLFEYFSETQRNKGNFPGRFSGRQFSNSRSEMNVSTLELGDSALYLCASSLSRSRYNEQFFGPGTRLTVL.

The sample holds a few counts of this clonotype. The chain combines TRBV30 with TRBJ1-2; D is unresolved. CDR3 length: 13 residues. CDR1 and CDR2 (germline): GTSNPN, SVGIG (reference sequence). V was shortened by 0 bases and J by 1 base, with 6 bases between the two germline ends. This CDR3 is CAWSVEDNYGYTF. The CDR3 nucleotides are TGTGCCTGGAGTGTCGAAGATAACTATGGCTACACCTTC.

With regard to this clonotype: Being one base from a much bigger clone, this may be a read error. The chain combines TRBV15 with TRBJ1-1, with 7 bases fitting TRBD1. The CDR3 is 14 amino acids. The germline gives CDR1 LNHNV, CDR2 YYDKDF (reference sequence). V lost 0 bases to trimming and J lost 10 bases; unmatched junction nucleotides: 8. CDR3 protein: CATSRDPHAGGAFF. The CDR3 DNA reads TGTGCCACCAGCAGAGACCCCCACGCAGGGGGAGCTTTCTTT. Variable domain in full (rest from reference TRBV15 and TRBJ1-1): DAMVIQNPRYQVTQFGKPVTLSCSQTLNHNVMYWYQQKSSQAPKLLFHYYDKDFNNEADTPDNFQSRRPNTSFCFLDIRSPGLGDTAMYLCATSRDPHAGGAFFGQGTRLTVV.

This clonotype was found a few times. This chain uses TRBV16 with TRBJ1-5; D gene ambiguous. The CDR3 is 14 residues long. The V end was cut by 0 bases, the J end by 4 bases, with 7 bases between. The germline V gene has CDR1 KGHSY and CDR2 FQNENV. This chain's CDR3 is CASSQSNGNQPQHF. CDR3 bases: TGTGCCAGCAGCCAATCGAACGGGAATCAGCCCCAGCATTTT. The complete variable domain, with remaining parts taken from reference TRBV16 and TRBJ1-5, reads GEEVAQTPKHLVRGEGQKAKLYCAPIKGHSYVFWYQQVLKNEFKFLISFQNENVFDETGMPKERFSAKCLPNSPCSLEIQATKLEDSAVYFCASSQSNGNQPQHFGDGTRLSIL.

This clonotype was counted at least ten times. The chain joins TRBV4-1 to TRBJ2-7; D is ambiguous. CDR1 MGHRA and CDR2 YSYEKL come from the germline V gene. There are 16 residues in the CDR3. The V end was cut by 0 bases, the J end by 2 bases, with 14 bases between. CDR3: CASSQDQAPGPYEQYF. The CDR3 DNA reads TGCGCCAGCAGCCAAGATCAGGCTCCCGGCCCCTACGAGCAGTACTTC.

This clonotype was counted ten times or more. The rearrangement links TRBV7-2 to TRBJ2-3; D gene unclear. Germline V gene lookup returns CDR1 SGHTA and CDR2 FQGNSA. The CDR3 runs to 11 residues. The V gene lost 5 bases and the J gene lost 5 bases, with 5 bases spanning the gap. This CDR3 reads CASSVQDTQYF. CDR3 DNA: TGTGCCAGCAGCGTTCAAGATACGCAGTATTTT.